Shown below are 3 T cell receptor beta chains from a single sample sequenced in a study of T cells after yellow fever vaccination. One entry per CDR3 protein results from TCRdb running MiXCR on the 5' RACE reads. The data hold some 420,000 distinct CDR3 sequences, with approximately 18% observed a single time. Sequenced material: PBMCs, taken before the yellow fever booster vaccination. These receptors were obtained from a man younger than 30 who received the YFV17D yellow fever vaccine.

The V call is TRBV29-1, the J call TRBJ2-5, with TRBD2 matching over 7 bases. Germline lookup yields CDR1 SQVTM and CDR2 ANQGSEA. With V trimmed by 3 bases and J by 2 bases, 9 bases remained unmatched. This CDR3 comprises 15 residues. The CDR3 protein is CSVEVAGEQQETQYF. CDR3 DNA: TGCAGCGTTGAGGTGGCGGGGGAACAGCAAGAGACCCAGTACTTC.

This clonotype was picked up a small number of times. The CDR3 nucleotides read TGTGCCACCGACCCGCAATGGAATACGCAGTATTTT. Its protein is CATDPQWNTQYF. The J gene is TRBJ2-3, the V gene TRBV7-9; D is unclear. Trimming took 10 bases from V and 7 from J, leaving 15 bases between them. Germline values: CDR1 SEHNR, CDR2 FQNEAQ (reference sequence). The CDR3 spans 12 residues. Combining the CDR3 with reference TRBV7-9 and TRBJ2-3 gives the whole variable domain DTGVSQNPRHKITKRGQNVTFRCDPISEHNRLYWYRQTLGQGPEFLTYFQNEAQLEKSRLLSDRFSAERPKGSFSTLEIQRTEQGDSAMYLCATDPQWNTQYFGPGTRLTVL.

V is TRBV4-2 and J is TRBJ2-7; TRBD2 is a possible D gene (6 bases). This CDR3 spans 14 amino acids. Trimming shortened V by 3 bases and J by 2 bases, and 11 bases separated the two germline ends. Germline assignment: CDR1 LGHNA and CDR2 YNFKEQ. The CDR3 DNA reads as TGTGCCAGCAGCCACTTCGGGGGAACCTACGAGCAGTACTTC. Translated: CASSHFGGTYEQYF.